This T cell receptor (beta chain) came from a study of T cells after yellow fever vaccination. Study-wide results and caveats: The secondary T-cell response peaked on day 5, not day 15, but was weaker. High-abundance clonotypes from the bulk population could contaminate FACS-sorted repertoires.

The V and J ends lost 6 bases and 4 bases respectively, with 17 bases between them. Germline lookup yields CDR1 DFQATT and CDR2 SNEGSKA (reference sequence). The CDR3 has 14 residues. Synthesis of TCR cDNA relied on 5'RACE template switching, which attached a universal primer site and UMIs. A single record per CDR3 protein comes from TCRdb applying MiXCR to the 5' RACE reads. The table lists hundreds of thousands of distinct CDR3 sequences, roughly 13% of them singletons, with over 11% in the top ten. This clonotype was seen a handful of times. Its antigen is not known. The TCR was taken from a man younger than 45 who received the YFV17D yellow fever vaccine. This chain joins TRBV20-1 and TRBJ2-3; no definite D call. The sequencing here drew on PBMCs, taken on the day of the yellow fever booster vaccination. DNA of the CDR3: TGCAGTGCGAACAGCCAGGTCTTGGCAGATACGCAGTATTTT. Its translation is CSANSQVLADTQYF.